This is a list of T cell receptor beta chains from one sample in a study of cytomegalovirus exposure and HLA in healthy donors. Assay: immunoSEQ multiplex PCR; the TCRdb copy retains only in-frame clones and omits some. The sample shows 140,000 to 150,000 clones, about 80% of them seen only once. Sequenced material: PBMCs. All receptors derive from a man in his forties in good health and CMV-seronegative. Both conserved end residues are part of each CDR3. A D gene is named only where the DNA matches it firmly. The size entry is marked missing in some rows and otherwise reads once, few, many or a size class.

DNA	CDR3	J	V	D	size
TGCAGCGGCCACCTGACGGGTAATAGTGCTTATGGCTACACCTTC	CSGHLTGNSAYGYTF	TRBJ1-2	TRBV29-1	-	once
TGTGCCAGTACGGGTATCAGGGTGAGCAATCAGCCCCAGCATTTT	CASTGIRVSNQPQHF	TRBJ1-5	TRBV28	-	-
TGTGCCAGCAGTGCTATACAGGGGGGCTATGGCTACACCTTC	CASSAIQGGYGYTF	TRBJ1-2	TRBV6-1	TRBD1	-
TGTGCCACCAAAAGACAAACGAACACCGGGGAGCTGTTTTTT	CATKRQTNTGELFF	TRBJ2-2	TRBV6-1	-	-
TGTGCCTGGGATACAGGGGGCTATACCGGGGAGCTGTTTTTT	CAWDTGGYTGELFF	TRBJ2-2	TRBV30	TRBD1	-
TGTGCCAGCAGCCGACAGTACAATGAGCAGTTCTTC	CASSRQYNEQFF	TRBJ2-1	TRBV7-2	-	-
TGTGCCAGCAGGGACATAAGGAACACTGAAGCTTTCTTT	CASRDIRNTEAFF	TRBJ1-1	TRBV6-5	-	-
TGTGCCAGTAGTATAGGACCCGGAACAGGGGACACTGAAGCTTTCTTT	CASSIGPGTGDTEAFF	TRBJ1-1	TRBV19	TRBD1	-
TGTGCCAGCAGCGTGGAAACTAGCCTTGAGACCCAGTACTTC	CASSVETSLETQYF	TRBJ2-5	TRBV9	-	-
TGTGCCAGCAGCGTAGAACTAGTCAACACCGGGGAGCTGTTTTTT	CASSVELVNTGELFF	TRBJ2-2	TRBV9	-	-
TGTGCCAGCAGCTTAGGGACAGGGGCTTTCTATGGCTACACCTTC	CASSLGTGAFYGYTF	TRBJ1-2	TRBV7-2	TRBD1	-
TGTGCCAGCAGTGAATACAGGGACACCGGGGAGCTGTTTTTT	CASSEYRDTGELFF	TRBJ2-2	TRBV25-1	-	-
TGTGCCAGCAGCCCCCACCGGACAGGGGCCGGGGAGCTGTTTTTT	CASSPHRTGAGELFF	TRBJ2-2	TRBV7-2	TRBD1	once
TGTGCCAGCAGTGAGACAGGGCCGATCTCCTACGAGCAGTACTTC	CASSETGPISYEQYF	TRBJ2-7	TRBV2	TRBD1	-
TGCAGCGCCCGGACAGGGAACTATGGCTACACCTTC	CSARTGNYGYTF	TRBJ1-2	TRBV29-1	TRBD1	-
TGTGCCACTACCCAAACCGAGTACACAGATACGCAGTATTTT	CATTQTEYTDTQYF	TRBJ2-3	TRBV2	-	-
TGTGCCAGTGTCCCCACAGGGGGCTACGAGCAGTACTTC	CASVPTGGYEQYF	TRBJ2-7	TRBV18	TRBD1	-
TGCGCCAGCAGCGGGGGGTCCTACGAGCAGTACTTC	CASSGGSYEQYF	TRBJ2-7	TRBV5-1	-	-
TGTGCCAGCAGTTACGACAGGGGGCTTACTGAAGCTTTCTTT	CASSYDRGLTEAFF	TRBJ1-1	TRBV6-5	TRBD1	-
TGTGCCAGCAGCGTACGACAGGGGACAGATACGCAGTATTTT	CASSVRQGTDTQYF	TRBJ2-3	TRBV9	TRBD1	-
TGTGCCAGCTCGAGGCGGGGAGACGGTGGAAACACCATATATTTT	CASSRRGDGGNTIYF	TRBJ1-3	TRBV18	-	-
TGCGCCAGGGAGAGGAGGAATGGTTCACCCCTCCACTTT	CARERRNGSPLHF	TRBJ1-6	TRBV23-1	-	-
TGTGCCAGTACCCCCTCCCAGGGGAACACTGAAGCTTTCTTT	CASTPSQGNTEAFF	TRBJ1-1	TRBV19	-	-
TGTGCCAGCAGCGCCTACAGGGGGGGGGCTGGAAACACCATATATTTT	CASSAYRGGAGNTIYF	TRBJ1-3	TRBV9	TRBD1	-
TGTGCCAGTAGTATAGTGAAACGGTCCTATGGCTACACCTTC	CASSIVKRSYGYTF	TRBJ1-2	TRBV19	-	-
TGTGCCAGCAGTGATTACACCTACGAGCAGTACTTC	CASSDYTYEQYF	TRBJ2-7	TRBV2	-	once
TGTGCCAGTCGGGGGGCGGGAGATACGCAGTATTTT	CASRGAGDTQYF	TRBJ2-3	TRBV2	-	-
TGTGCCAGCAGTGGCAGGGCGTTTGCCTACGAGCAGTACTTC	CASSGRAFAYEQYF	TRBJ2-7	TRBV27	-	-
TGTGCCAGCAGCTTGAGCGGTACAGATACGCAGTATTTT	CASSLSGTDTQYF	TRBJ2-3	TRBV5-6	-	-
TGCGCCAGCAGCTTGACTAGCGGGGAAAAGACCCAGTACTTC	CASSLTSGEKTQYF	TRBJ2-5	TRBV5-1	TRBD2	few
TGTGCCTCCCGACCGGGACTAGCGGCCGTGAATGAGCAGTTCTTC	CASRPGLAAVNEQFF	TRBJ2-1	TRBV27	TRBD2	once
TGTGCCAGCAGGGCGACTAGGCCGGGGAGGGAGGATGAGCAGTTCTTC	CASRATRPGREDEQFF	TRBJ2-1	TRBV27	TRBD2	once
TGTGCCAGTAGTCCGACCGACAGGGGGCCCAACGAGCAGTACTTC	CASSPTDRGPNEQYF	TRBJ2-7	TRBV19	TRBD1	-
TGTGCCAGCAGCATAGTCGAGCGGGGGGGTAGTGAGACCCAGTACTTC	CASSIVERGGSETQYF	TRBJ2-5	TRBV6-4	TRBD2	-
TGCGCCAGCAGTACGCAGGGTGGAAATTCACCCCTCCACTTT	CASSTQGGNSPLHF	TRBJ1-6	TRBV10-2	-	-
TGCGCCAGCAGCCAACGACAGGGAATGCACGCCGATACGCAGTATTTT	CASSQRQGMHADTQYF	TRBJ2-3	TRBV4-1	TRBD1	-
TGCGCCAGCAGCTCGGACAGCACTAATGAAAAACTGTTTTTT	CASSSDSTNEKLFF	TRBJ1-4	TRBV5-1	-	-
TGTGCCAGCCACCTCCGGGACAACTCCTACGAGCAGTACTTC	CASHLRDNSYEQYF	TRBJ2-7	TRBV5-5	-	-
TGTGCCACCAGCAGAGCCCCCAGGCCCTCTACGGATAATGAGCAGTTCTTC	CATSRAPRPSTDNEQFF	TRBJ2-1	TRBV15	-	-
TGCGCCACCATCGTACAAGACAGGGACGGCTACGAGCAGTACTTC	CATIVQDRDGYEQYF	TRBJ2-7	TRBV5-1	TRBD1	-
TGTGCCAGCAGGACTAGCGGGAGAGAGACCCAGTACTTC	CASRTSGRETQYF	TRBJ2-5	TRBV27	TRBD2	-
TGTGCCATCAGTGAGTTTGAGGGAGAGCAGTACTTC	CAISEFEGEQYF	TRBJ2-7	TRBV10-3	-	-
TGTGCCAGCAGCGTAGAACAGGGTCGGGGCCTTTGGTCTGGAAACACCATATATTTT	CASSVEQGRGLWSGNTIYF	TRBJ1-3	TRBV9	-	-
TGCGCCAGCAGCTCGGGACTAGCGTCGAGCTCCTACAATGAGCAGTTCTTC	CASSSGLASSSYNEQFF	TRBJ2-1	TRBV5-1	TRBD2	-
TGTGCCAGCAGTTTACGGTTAAGAGATGAGCAGTTCTTC	CASSLRLRDEQFF	TRBJ2-1	TRBV27	-	once
TGTGCCAGCAGAGGGGTACTGAACACCGGGGAGCTGTTTTTT	CASRGVLNTGELFF	TRBJ2-2	TRBV2	-	once
TGTGCCAGCAGTTACCGTGGACAGCTGAACACTGAAGCTTTCTTT	CASSYRGQLNTEAFF	TRBJ1-1	TRBV6-6	-	few
TGTGCCAGCAGCTCGGACAGGGGGCATTCCTTGTTCCTCCAGCATTTT	CASSSDRGHSLFLQHF	TRBJ1-5	TRBV27	TRBD1	-
TGTGCCAGCAGTGAACGAGCAGGGGGCGCTTATGGAAACACCATATATTTT	CASSERAGGAYGNTIYF	TRBJ1-3	TRBV6-1	TRBD1	-
TGTGCCAGTAGGTACGCAGGGCGCAATCAGCCCCAGCATTTT	CASRYAGRNQPQHF	TRBJ1-5	TRBV19	-	-
TGTGCCAGCAGCTTGGAGCAGACAGGTCTGAACACTGAAGCTTTCTTT	CASSLEQTGLNTEAFF	TRBJ1-1	TRBV5-4	-	-
TGCGCCAGCAGCTCCGAAAACATTCAGTACTTC	CASSSENIQYF	TRBJ2-4	TRBV5-1	-	once
TGTGCCAGTAGCGATCAACAGGGGGCCTACGAGCAGTACTTC	CASSDQQGAYEQYF	TRBJ2-7	TRBV19	TRBD1	-
TGTGCCAGCTCCCGACAGGTAAAAACGAACACTGAAGCTTTCTTT	CASSRQVKTNTEAFF	TRBJ1-1	TRBV18	-	-
TGTGCCAGCTCACCACGGATTGGGCAGGGGGCTGAGTCACCCCTCCACTTT	CASSPRIGQGAESPLHF	TRBJ1-6	TRBV18	TRBD1	-